Listed below are T cell receptor beta chains from one sample, sequenced in a study of control samples from healthy donors and cancer patients. Measured with immunoSEQ multiplex PCR; TCRdb has only the in-frame clones, and not every one. The sample lists 80,000 or so clones, approximately 94% seen once, with over 5% in the top ten. Specimen: blood. The receptors were sampled from a woman in her forties in good health. Each CDR3 is given with its conserved first and last residue. Each record gives: D gene, J gene, V gene, clone size, CDR3 DNA, CDR3 protein. The D gene is left open where the match is weak. Size is stated for part of the rows, as once, few or many counts, or as a class when the clone is expanded.

>TRBD2|TRBJ2-2|TRBV6-4|-
TGTGCCAGCAAGAATCTACCGGGACTAGCACCCGGGGAGCTGTTTTTT
CASKNLPGLAPGELFF
>TRBD2|TRBJ2-1|TRBV11-3|-
TGTGCCAGCAGCTCCTCTAGCGGGAGCTCCTACAATGAGCAGTTCTTC
CASSSSSGSSYNEQFF
>TRBD2|TRBJ2-3|TRBV5-1|-
TGCGCCAGCAGCCCCCCCTTTGAAGCGGGAGTCGGTTTGACAGATACGCAGTATTTT
CASSPPFEAGVGLTDTQYF
>-|TRBJ1-5|TRBV6-2/TRBV6-3|-
TGTGCCAGCAGTTATTCAGCGGGCCTGAGAAACCAGCCCCAGCATTTT
CASSYSAGLRNQPQHF
>TRBD2|TRBJ2-2|TRBV7-8|-
TGTGCCAGCAGCTTCCGAGCCCTCCGCGGGAGGGTAAACACCGGGGAGCTGTTTTTT
CASSFRALRGRVNTGELFF
>TRBD2|TRBJ2-2|TRBV19|once
TGTGCCAGTATAGTTAGCGGGGGTGGAACCGGGGAGCTGTTTTTT
CASIVSGGGTGELFF
>-|TRBJ1-1|TRBV7-3|-
TGTGCCAGCAGCGCACAGGGACCCACTGAAGCTTTCTTT
CASSAQGPTEAFF
>-|TRBJ1-1|TRBV14|-
TGTGCCAGCAGCCAAGATATCGACACCATGAACACTGAAGCTTTCTTT
CASSQDIDTMNTEAFF
>-|TRBJ1-4|TRBV14|-
TGTGCCAGCCGGTTTGCGACTAATGAAAAACTGTTTTTT
CASRFATNEKLFF
>TRBD2|TRBJ2-7|TRBV10-2|-
TGCGCCAGCAGTGACTCTAGCGGGGCTGCCTACGAGCAGTACTTC
CASSDSSGAAYEQYF
>TRBD1|TRBJ1-1|TRBV12-3/TRBV12-4|-
TGTGCCAGCAGATATGACAGGGGGACTGAAGCTTTCTTT
CASRYDRGTEAFF
>-|TRBJ1-1|TRBV20-1|once
TGCAGTGCTAGTTTACGCTCAAACACTGAAGCTTTCTTT
CSASLRSNTEAFF
>TRBD1|TRBJ1-2|TRBV7-2|once
TGTGCCAGCAGCTCACAGGGGTCCTATGGCTACACCTTC
CASSSQGSYGYTF
>TRBD1|TRBJ1-6|TRBV27|-
TGTGCCAGCAGTTCCTTACAGGGGGCAACACCCCTCCACTTT
CASSSLQGATPLHF
>TRBD1|TRBJ2-7|TRBV5-1|-
TGCGCCAGCAGCTTTCCGAGGACAGGTCTGTCCTACGAGCAGTACTTC
CASSFPRTGLSYEQYF
>TRBD2|TRBJ2-1|TRBV2|-
TGTGCCAGCAGAATACTAGCGTTGGAGAATGAGCAGTTCTTC
CASRILALENEQFF
>-|TRBJ2-1|TRBV4-2|-
TGTGCCAGCAGCCAAGATGGGACCTACAATGAGCAGTTCTTC
CASSQDGTYNEQFF
>-|TRBJ1-2|TRBV15|-
TGTGCCACCAGCAGAGGGAAACAGGGTGTCTATGGCTACACCTTC
CATSRGKQGVYGYTF
>-|TRBJ2-5|TRBV3-1/TRBV3-2|-
TGTGCCAGCAGTAGCGAAGGAGAGACCCAGTACTTC
CASSSEGETQYF
>-|TRBJ2-2|TRBV10-3|-
TGTGCCATCAGTGGGACATCCGGGGAGCTGTTTTTT
CAISGTSGELFF
>-|TRBJ2-3|TRBV21-1|once
TGTGCCAGCAGCAAACTAAAATGGGCCAGGGTAACAGATACGCAGTATTTT
CASSKLKWARVTDTQYF
>-|TRBJ2-4|TRBV30|-
TGTGCCTGGAGTGTACGGTCAGGGTTTATTCAGTACTTC
CAWSVRSGFIQYF
>-|TRBJ2-3|TRBV9|-
TGTGCCAGCAGCACTCGCATCCGGGACAGCACAGATACGCAGTATTTT
CASSTRIRDSTDTQYF
>-|TRBJ1-1|TRBV10-3|-
TGTGCCATCAGAGACGGAGACACTGAAGCTTTCTTT
CAIRDGDTEAFF
>TRBD1|TRBJ1-4|TRBV5-6|-
TGTGCCAGCAGCTGGACAGGGCTGGATGAAAAACTGTTTTTT
CASSWTGLDEKLFF
>TRBD2|TRBJ2-7|TRBV11-2|-
TGTGCCAGCAGCTTAGGGACTAGAGGCTCCTACGAGCAGTACTTC
CASSLGTRGSYEQYF
>-|TRBJ1-4|TRBV27|-
TGTGCCAGCAGTTTAACTGGGCCCGTAAGTGAAAAACTGTTTTTT
CASSLTGPVSEKLFF
>-|TRBJ2-1|TRBV5-8|-
TGTGCCAGCAGCCATAGACCCCAGGGGTGGAGGAATGAGCAGTTCTTC
CASSHRPQGWRNEQFF
>-|TRBJ1-1|TRBV3-1/TRBV3-2|-
TGTGCCAGCAGCCAATTTGGGGGTAACACTGAAGCTTTCTTT
CASSQFGGNTEAFF
>-|TRBJ1-2|TRBV5-1|-
TGCGCCAGCAGTTCTTCACCCAGGGATGGCTACACCTTC
CASSSSPRDGYTF
>-|TRBJ1-1|TRBV6-4|-
TGTGCCAGCAGTGATAGATCACGGGATCAGGACACTGAAGCTTTCTTT
CASSDRSRDQDTEAFF
>-|TRBJ2-7|TRBV3-1/TRBV3-2|-
TGTGTCAGCAGCCTGTCAGGCTACGAGCAGTACTTC
CVSSLSGYEQYF
>TRBD1|TRBJ1-2|TRBV5-6|-
TGTGCCAGCAGCCCGGGAGGGGGCATTAACTATGGCTACACCTTC
CASSPGGGINYGYTF
>TRBD1|TRBJ1-1|TRBV19|once
TGTGCCAGTAGGACAGGGGGAGCTGAAGCTTTCTTT
CASRTGGAEAFF
>-|TRBJ1-3|TRBV5-4|-
TGTGCCAGCAGCTTGGGGATATCTGGAAACACCATATATTTT
CASSLGISGNTIYF
>-|TRBJ1-6|TRBV28|-
TGTGCCAGCAGTTTGAGGTCCTATAATTCACCCCTCCACTTT
CASSLRSYNSPLHF
>-|TRBJ1-1|TRBV19|-
TGTGCCAGTAGACCGATCAGGGGCCCGAACACTGAAGCTTTCTTT
CASRPIRGPNTEAFF
>-|TRBJ2-7|TRBV7-9|-
TGTGCCAGCAGCTTAGCTCTTGGGTTCTACGAGCAGTACTTC
CASSLALGFYEQYF
>-|TRBJ1-2|TRBV20-1|-
TGCAGTGCTATAGGGGGCACCTTC
CSAIGGTF
>-|TRBJ1-6|TRBV6-5|-
TGTGCCAGCAGTTACTCCTTCAGGGAGGATTCACCCCTCCACTTT
CASSYSFREDSPLHF
>-|TRBJ1-6|TRBV5-1|-
TGCGCCAGCAGCTTGGGACAGTCGTATAATTCACCCCTCCACTTT
CASSLGQSYNSPLHF
>-|TRBJ1-1|TRBV6-5|-
TGTGCCAGCAGTTACGACCCCGAACTCATCACTGAAGCTTTCTTT
CASSYDPELITEAFF
>-|TRBJ1-2|TRBV6-5|-
TGTGCCAGCAGTTACTTTCCGGAGGGTTTGAACTATGGCTACACCTTC
CASSYFPEGLNYGYTF
>-|TRBJ2-7|TRBV2|-
TGTGCCAGCAGTTTTCGGGGGATGGACGAGCAGTACTTC
CASSFRGMDEQYF
>TRBD1|TRBJ1-2|TRBV5-4|-
TGTGCCAGCAGCTCAGCATCGACAGGGGACTATGGCTACACCTTC
CASSSASTGDYGYTF
>-|TRBJ1-3|TRBV13|-
TGTGCCAGCAGCCATCGCTGGGGTCGGGACACCATATATTTT
CASSHRWGRDTIYF
>-|TRBJ1-4|TRBV30|-
TGTGCCTGGAGTGGGGGGGCGCGGAAACTGTTTTTT
CAWSGGARKLFF
>-|TRBJ2-7|TRBV5-1|once
TGCGCCAGCAGCTCCCAGTCCCTTAGACCGTTCTACGAGCAGTACTTC
CASSSQSLRPFYEQYF
>-|TRBJ1-1|TRBV27|-
TGTGCCAGCAGTTTAAGGGTTTCTAGCACTGAAGCTTTCTTT
CASSLRVSSTEAFF
>-|TRBJ1-1|TRBV3-1/TRBV3-2|-
TGTGCCAGCAGCCAAGATACTCAGGGGTTAAGTGAAGCTTTCTTT
CASSQDTQGLSEAFF
>TRBD1|TRBJ1-1|TRBV5-5|-
TGTGCCAGCAGCGGGGGACAGGACAACACTGAAGCTTTCTTT
CASSGGQDNTEAFF
>-|TRBJ2-1|TRBV24-1|-
TGTGCCACCAGTGGAGGGTACAATGAGCAGTTCTTC
CATSGGYNEQFF
>-|TRBJ2-4|TRBV30|-
TGTGCCTGGAGTGTACAACTTGGCTCTGGGGTCGGCTTC
CAWSVQLGSGVGF
>-|TRBJ1-2|TRBV7-2|-
TGTGCCAGCAGCTCGGGACGGACCAGCCTGGGCTACACCTTC
CASSSGRTSLGYTF
>-|TRBJ1-4|TRBV4-1|-
TGCGCCAGCAGCCAAGAAGCAGGCAGTTTTAATGAAAAACTGTTTTTT
CASSQEAGSFNEKLFF
>-|TRBJ1-3|TRBV30|-
TGTGCCGGACCCCGTGGATCTGGAAACACCATATATTTT
CAGPRGSGNTIYF
>-|TRBJ1-1|TRBV19|-
TGTGCCAGTAGTATAGCGTCGAGGGAAGCTTTCTTT
CASSIASREAFF
>-|TRBJ1-1|TRBV19|-
TGTGCCAGTAACTCATACAGGGTAGGGAACACTGAAGCTTTCTTT
CASNSYRVGNTEAFF
>-|TRBJ2-7|TRBV27|-
TGTGCCAGCCAGGTAGGACTATCCTACGAGCAGTACTTC
CASQVGLSYEQYF